This T cell receptor (beta chain) derives from a study of CD8 T cells in Susac syndrome. Study results and limitations: Regarding the TCR sequencing and HLA analysis, the study admitted that a relatively small number of individuals were involved.

Through negative isolation, CD4+ and CD8+ T cells were obtained, while TEMRA cells were enriched using FACS. V shed 4 bases, J shed 0 bases, and the junction held 7 bases outside the gene matches. CDR1 is LNHDA, CDR2 SQIVND, per germline (reference sequence). This CDR3 has 16 amino acids. A word on this clonotype: Its specificity is not known.

An amount of RNA that ranged from roughly 0.5 to 1 ug was reverse transcribed with random hexamers. TCR beta CDR3 was amplified by immunoSEQ covering 54 Vbeta and 13 Jbeta. TCRdb redid the calling of the immunoSEQ multiplex PCR reads with MiXCR, one entry per CDR3 protein. Among under 350,000 distinct CDR3 sequences listed, approximately 90% were seen once. J is TRBJ2-7 and V is TRBV19, with 9 bases identical to TRBD2. The origin of this receptor is a human donor with multiple sclerosis. Sequences were obtained from CD4+ T cells from PBMCs. In nucleotides, the CDR3 is TGTGCCAGTAGTACGACTAGCGGCAATAGCTCCTACGAGCAGTACTTC. It yields the protein CASSTTSGNSSYEQYF.